Listed below are T cell receptor beta chains from one sample, sequenced in a study of T cell responses to AZD1222 COVID-19 vaccine. Only in-frame clones appear in the TCRdb table, and some are missing; sequencing was by immunoSEQ multiplex PCR. The data contain about 140,000 clones, roughly 89% of them seen just once; the ten biggest clones take up 1.5% to 2%. The sequenced sample was peripheral blood, obtained on day 0 of AZD1222 vaccination. The receptors stem from an adult in good health. The conserved cysteine and the conserved F or W are not part of the CDR3 here. Each record gives: clone size, J gene, V gene, CDR3 protein. Expanded clones are given a class, and other clones once, few, many or no size at all.

>NA|TRBJ1-1|TRBV6-5
AVGPGPTEAF
>NA|TRBJ2-3|TRBV10-2
ASSETQASTDTQY
>NA|TRBJ2-7|TRBV10-1
ASSGLAGELYEQY
>NA|TRBJ2-3|TRBV28
ASTIRGVVWGLTDTQY
>NA|TRBJ1-5|TRBV7-9
ASSYQSQPQH
>NA|TRBJ2-7|TRBV5-6
ASSFGPERGSYEQY
>NA|TRBJ2-7|TRBV6-6
ASSYSARDYEQY
>NA|TRBJ2-3|TRBV5-1
ASSLAPSEHTDTQY
>once|TRBJ2-3|TRBV29-1
SAGGVADTQY
>once|TRBJ2-3|TRBV27
ASSLIRAEGADTQY
>once|TRBJ2-7|TRBV2
ASSVHRVLAEDVSYEQY
>NA|TRBJ2-5|TRBV19
ASSMGWGAHQETQY
>NA|TRBJ1-2|TRBV18
ASSPGRPYYGYT
>NA|TRBJ1-4|TRBV9
ASSVESTHEKLF
>NA|TRBJ1-2|TRBV6-1
ASSDRVYGYT
>NA|TRBJ2-1|TRBV6-5
ASSLSGTGGDEQF
>NA|TRBJ1-2|TRBV29-1
SVGAGGDYGYT
>NA|TRBJ1-4|TRBV19
ASSPYRAPVQLF
>NA|TRBJ2-7|TRBV28
ASSFPSGLNRGEQY
>NA|TRBJ1-1|TRBV30
AWTPGTVEAF
>NA|TRBJ2-3|TRBV4-1
ASSQDGASTDTQY
>NA|TRBJ2-2|TRBV29-1
SVMTSGNTGELF
>NA|TRBJ2-2|TRBV11-2
ASSTHRALNRNTGELF
>NA|TRBJ2-6|TRBV2
ASSELGLSNVLT
>NA|TRBJ2-7|TRBV27
ASSYTGSGFYEQY
>NA|TRBJ1-2|TRBV5-4
ASSNGPIIYGYT
>NA|TRBJ2-1|TRBV5-4
ASSLDYSSYNEQF
>NA|TRBJ2-7|TRBV19
ASRGGAGGLYEQY
>NA|TRBJ2-7|TRBV6-1
ASSEIAGEGSYEQY
>NA|TRBJ1-6|TRBV7-3
ASSLSIRSPLH
>few|TRBJ2-5|TRBV7-3
ASSSGPRETQY
>NA|TRBJ1-2|TRBV2
ASSATGGDGYT
>NA|TRBJ2-7|TRBV6-5
ASSYEGVASYEQY
>NA|TRBJ1-5|TRBV19
ASSGATRFNQPQH
>NA|TRBJ1-6|TRBV19
ASSTGTWEASPLH